This T cell receptor beta chain was observed in a study of T cell repertoires in ileal Crohn's disease. Study as a whole: Median disease duration was 7.9 years; 35% smoked at surgery. From the surgical specimen's inflamed ileum, biopsies were taken as M0. About half of patients got postoperative therapy: 11 thiopurines, approximately 17 anti-TNF.

Note on this clone: Its cognate antigen is unknown.

CDR1 is SGHKS, CDR2 YYEKEE, per germline (reference sequence). The CDR3 runs 17 residues. Trimming at V came to 3 bases and at J to 6 bases, leaving 9 bases not matched to a gene. Findings and limits, study-wide: High-frequency clones were more common in sorted CD8 than CD4 cells.

This table comes from immunoSEQ multiplex PCR, and its TCRdb copy is limited to in-frame clones, with some not included. This sample yields 17,000 or so clones, of which 76% are seen a single time; over 3.5% belongs to the top ten. Time point here: inflamed ileum from the surgical specimen. Sequencing input: ileal tissue. The rearrangement joins TRBV5-5 to TRBJ2-2; 12 bases line up with TRBD1. The clonotype originates from an adult with Crohn's disease. In DNA form, the CDR3 reads TGTGCCAGCAGCTCCTTACTGGGACAGGGGGCCTCCGGGGAGCTGTTTTTT. It yields the protein CASSSLLGQGASGELFF.